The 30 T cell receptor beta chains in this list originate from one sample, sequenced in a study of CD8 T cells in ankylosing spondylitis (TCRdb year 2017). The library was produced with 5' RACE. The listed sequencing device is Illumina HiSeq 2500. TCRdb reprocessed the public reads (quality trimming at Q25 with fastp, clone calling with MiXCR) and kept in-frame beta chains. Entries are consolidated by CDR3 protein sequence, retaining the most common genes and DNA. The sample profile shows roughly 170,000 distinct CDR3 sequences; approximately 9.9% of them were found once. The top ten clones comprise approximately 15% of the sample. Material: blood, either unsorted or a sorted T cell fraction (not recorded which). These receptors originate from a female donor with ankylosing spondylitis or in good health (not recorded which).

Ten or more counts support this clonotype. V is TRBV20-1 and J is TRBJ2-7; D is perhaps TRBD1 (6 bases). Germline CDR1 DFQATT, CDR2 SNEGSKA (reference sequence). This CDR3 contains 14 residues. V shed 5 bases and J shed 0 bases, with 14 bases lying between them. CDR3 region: CSAPDVRGSYEQYF. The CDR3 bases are TGCAGTGCTCCGGATGTCAGGGGCTCCTACGAGCAGTACTTC.

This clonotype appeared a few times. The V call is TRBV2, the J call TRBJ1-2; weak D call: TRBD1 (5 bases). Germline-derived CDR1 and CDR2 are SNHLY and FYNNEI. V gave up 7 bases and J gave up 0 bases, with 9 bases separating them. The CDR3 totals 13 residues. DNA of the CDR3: TGTGCCAGCACCCAGGGAGCTAACTATGGCTACACCTTC. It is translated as CASTQGANYGYTF.

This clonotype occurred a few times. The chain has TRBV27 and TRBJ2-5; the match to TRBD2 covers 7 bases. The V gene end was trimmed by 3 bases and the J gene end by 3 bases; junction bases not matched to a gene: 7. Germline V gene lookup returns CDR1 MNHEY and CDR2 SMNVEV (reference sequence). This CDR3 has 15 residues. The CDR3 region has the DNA TGTGCCAGCAGTTTGGTAGGACTAGGGAAAGAGACCCAGTACTTC. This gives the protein CASSLVGLGKETQYF.

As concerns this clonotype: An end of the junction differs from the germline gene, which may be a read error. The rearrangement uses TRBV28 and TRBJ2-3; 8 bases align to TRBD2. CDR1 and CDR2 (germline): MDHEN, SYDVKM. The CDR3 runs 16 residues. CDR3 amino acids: CASSLSGREGTDTQYF. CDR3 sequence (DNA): TGTGCCAGCAGCTTATCGGGGCGGGAGGGCACAGATACGCAGTATTTT.

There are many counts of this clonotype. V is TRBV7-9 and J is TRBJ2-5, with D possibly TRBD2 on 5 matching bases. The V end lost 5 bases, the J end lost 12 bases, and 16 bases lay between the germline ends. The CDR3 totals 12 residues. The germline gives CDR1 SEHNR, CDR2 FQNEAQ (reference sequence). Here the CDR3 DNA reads TGTGCCAGCAGCCCCTCCGCCGGGGATAAGTACTTC. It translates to CASSPSAGDKYF.

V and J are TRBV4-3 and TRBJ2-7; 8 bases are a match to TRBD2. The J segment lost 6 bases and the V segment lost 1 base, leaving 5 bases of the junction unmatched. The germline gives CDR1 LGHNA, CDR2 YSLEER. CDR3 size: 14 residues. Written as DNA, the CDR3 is TGCGCCAGCAGCCAAGGGACTAGCTCGGGCGAGCAGTACTTC. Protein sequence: CASSQGTSSGEQYF.

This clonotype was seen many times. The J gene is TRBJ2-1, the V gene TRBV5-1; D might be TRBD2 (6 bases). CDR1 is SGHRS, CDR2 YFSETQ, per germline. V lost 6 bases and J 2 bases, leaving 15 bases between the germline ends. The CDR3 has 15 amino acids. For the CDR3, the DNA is TGCGCCAGCATGCGGGACCAACGAACCTACAATGAGCAGTTCTTC. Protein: CASMRDQRTYNEQFF. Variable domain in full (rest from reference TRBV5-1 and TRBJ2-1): KAGVTQTPRYLIKTRGQQVTLSCSPISGHRSVSWYQQTPGQGLQFLFEYFSETQRNKGNFPGRFSGRQFSNSRSEMNVSTLELGDSALYLCASMRDQRTYNEQFFGPGTRLTVL.

The CDR3 DNA reads TGCAGTGCTAGAGTCACCCCCAGGGTAAGGTCCTACGAGCAGTACTTC. Residues: CSARVTPRVRSYEQYF. V usage is TRBV20-1 and J usage is TRBJ2-7; tentative D call: TRBD1 (5 bases). The CDR3 is 16 amino acids. CDR1 is DFQATT and CDR2 is SNEGSKA in the germline V gene (reference sequence). With 1 base removed from V and 1 base from J, the gap between germline ends came to 17 bases.

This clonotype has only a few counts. CDR3 coding DNA: TGTGCCAGCGTAACACGGTACACTGAAGCTTTCTTT. Translated, it gives CASVTRYTEAFF. V usage is TRBV7-9 and J usage is TRBJ1-1; D ambiguous. The CDR3 covers 12 residues. V lost 8 bases and J lost 3, with 10 bases in between. Germline-derived CDR1 and CDR2 are SEHNR and FQNEAQ (reference sequence).

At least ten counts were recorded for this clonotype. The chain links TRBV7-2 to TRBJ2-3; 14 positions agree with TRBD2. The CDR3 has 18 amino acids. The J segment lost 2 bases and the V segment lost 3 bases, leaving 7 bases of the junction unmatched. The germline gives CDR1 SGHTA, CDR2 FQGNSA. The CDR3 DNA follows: TGTGCCAGCAGCTTGGGACTAGCGGGAGACGGGATCACAGATACGCAGTATTTT. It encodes CASSLGLAGDGITDTQYF.

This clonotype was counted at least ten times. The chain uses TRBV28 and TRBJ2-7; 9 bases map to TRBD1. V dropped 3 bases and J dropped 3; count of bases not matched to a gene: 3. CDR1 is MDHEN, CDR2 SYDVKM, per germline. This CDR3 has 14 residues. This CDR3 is CASSLDRGIYEQYF. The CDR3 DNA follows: TGTGCCAGCAGTTTGGACAGGGGTATCTACGAGCAGTACTTC.

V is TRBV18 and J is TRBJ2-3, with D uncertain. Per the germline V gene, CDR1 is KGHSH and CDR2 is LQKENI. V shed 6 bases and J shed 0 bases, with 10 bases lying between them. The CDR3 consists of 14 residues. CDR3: CASSRAPSTDTQYF. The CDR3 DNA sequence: TGTGCCAGCTCGCGCGCCCCCAGCACAGATACGCAGTATTTT.

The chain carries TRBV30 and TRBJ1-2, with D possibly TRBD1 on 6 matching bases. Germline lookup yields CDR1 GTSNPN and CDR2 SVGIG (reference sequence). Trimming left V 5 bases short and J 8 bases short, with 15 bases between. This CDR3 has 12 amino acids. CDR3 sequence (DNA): TGTGCCTGGGCCCCGGACAGCACCGGCTACACCTTC. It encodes CAWAPDSTGYTF.

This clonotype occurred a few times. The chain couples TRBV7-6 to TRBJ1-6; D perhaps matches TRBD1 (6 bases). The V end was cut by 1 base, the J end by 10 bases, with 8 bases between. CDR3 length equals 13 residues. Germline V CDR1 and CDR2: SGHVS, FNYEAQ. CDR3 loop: CASSLEQGSPLHF. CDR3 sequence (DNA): TGTGCCAGCAGCTTAGAACAGGGCTCACCCCTCCACTTT.

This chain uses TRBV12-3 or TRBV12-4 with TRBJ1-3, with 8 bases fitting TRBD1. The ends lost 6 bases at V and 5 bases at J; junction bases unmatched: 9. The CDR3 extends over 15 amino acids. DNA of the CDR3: TGTGCCAGCAGAACGACAGGGGATGAGAGAAACACCATATATTTT. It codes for CASRTTGDERNTIYF.

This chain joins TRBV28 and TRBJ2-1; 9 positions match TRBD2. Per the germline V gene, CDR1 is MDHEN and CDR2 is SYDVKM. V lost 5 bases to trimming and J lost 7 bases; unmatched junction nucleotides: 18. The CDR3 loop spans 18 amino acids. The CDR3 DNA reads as TGTGCCAGCAGTCCCCTTTTGGTGGGCGGGAGGGCCAGTAATGAGCAGTTCTTC. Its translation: CASSPLLVGGRASNEQFF.

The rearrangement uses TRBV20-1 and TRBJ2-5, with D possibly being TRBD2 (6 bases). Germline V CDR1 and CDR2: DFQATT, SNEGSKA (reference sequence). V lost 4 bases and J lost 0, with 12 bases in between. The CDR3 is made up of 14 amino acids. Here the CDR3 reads CSATSGLNQETQYF. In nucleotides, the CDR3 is TGCAGTGCTACCAGCGGGCTCAACCAAGAGACCCAGTACTTC.

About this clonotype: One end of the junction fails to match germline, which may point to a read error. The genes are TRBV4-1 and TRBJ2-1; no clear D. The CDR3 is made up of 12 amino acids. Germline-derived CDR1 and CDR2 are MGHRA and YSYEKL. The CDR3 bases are TGTGCCAGCAGCCCCGAGTTCGGGCCGCAGTTCTTC. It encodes CASSPEFGPQFF.

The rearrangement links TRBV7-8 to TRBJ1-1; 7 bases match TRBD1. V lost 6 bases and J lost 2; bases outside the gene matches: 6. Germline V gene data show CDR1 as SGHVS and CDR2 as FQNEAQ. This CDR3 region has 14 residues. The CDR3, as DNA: TGTGCCAGCAGTCCCGCAGGGGGAAACACTGAAGCTTTCTTT. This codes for CASSPAGGNTEAFF.

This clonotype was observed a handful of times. CDR3 bases: TGTGCCAGCAGCAGGGGGCTCTATGAGCAGTTCTTC. This gives the protein CASSRGLYEQFF. The chain links TRBV2 to TRBJ2-1; 8 bases align to TRBD1. Trimming took 6 bases from V and 8 from J; bases not matched to a gene: 3. Germline V gives CDR1 SNHLY, CDR2 FYNNEI. CDR3 length equals 12 residues.

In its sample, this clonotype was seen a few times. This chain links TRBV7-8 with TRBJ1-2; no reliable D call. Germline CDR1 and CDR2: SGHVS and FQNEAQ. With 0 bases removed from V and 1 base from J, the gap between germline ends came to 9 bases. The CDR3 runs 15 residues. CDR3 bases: TGTGCCAGCAGCTTAGCTAGCCGGCTTAACTATGGCTACACCTTC. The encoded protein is CASSLASRLNYGYTF.

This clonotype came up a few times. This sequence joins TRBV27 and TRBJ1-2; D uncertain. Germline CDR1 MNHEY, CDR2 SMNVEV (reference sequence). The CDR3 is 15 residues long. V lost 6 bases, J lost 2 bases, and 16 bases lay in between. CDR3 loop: CASRPPSGPNYGYTF. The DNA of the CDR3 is TGTGCCAGCAGGCCTCCCTCCGGGCCGAACTATGGCTACACCTTC.

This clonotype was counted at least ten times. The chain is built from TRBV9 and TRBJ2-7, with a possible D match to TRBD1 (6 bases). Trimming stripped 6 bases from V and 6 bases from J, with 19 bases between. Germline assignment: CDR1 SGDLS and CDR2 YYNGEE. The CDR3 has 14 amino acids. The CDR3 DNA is TGTGCCAGCAACCCGGACAGAGCAGGTGGCGAGCAGTACTTC. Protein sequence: CASNPDRAGGEQYF.

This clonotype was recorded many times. The CDR3 DNA sequence: TGTGCCAGCAGTTTAAAGCCTCCCGGGCCCCACTCCTACGAGCAGTACTTC. This translates into CASSLKPPGPHSYEQYF. V is TRBV12-3 or TRBV12-4 and J is TRBJ2-7; unclear D gene. V dropped 2 bases and J dropped 0 bases, with 17 bases sitting between them. The CDR3 runs to 17 residues.

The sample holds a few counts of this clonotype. This CDR3 is CASLSSGYNEQFF. The CDR3 region has the DNA TGTGCCAGTTTATCTAGCGGGTACAATGAGCAGTTCTTC. The chain combines TRBV27 with TRBJ2-1; 8 bases align to TRBD2. There are 13 residues in the CDR3. J lost 4 bases, V lost 9 bases, and 5 bases had no gene match. Germline values: CDR1 MNHEY, CDR2 SMNVEV (reference sequence).

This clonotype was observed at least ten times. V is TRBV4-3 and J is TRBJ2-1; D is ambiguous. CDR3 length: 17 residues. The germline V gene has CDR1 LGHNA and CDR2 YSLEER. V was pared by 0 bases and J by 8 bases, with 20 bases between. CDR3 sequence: CASSQEEKARLGDEQFF. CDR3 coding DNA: TGCGCCAGCAGCCAAGAGGAGAAGGCTAGGTTGGGCGATGAGCAGTTCTTC.

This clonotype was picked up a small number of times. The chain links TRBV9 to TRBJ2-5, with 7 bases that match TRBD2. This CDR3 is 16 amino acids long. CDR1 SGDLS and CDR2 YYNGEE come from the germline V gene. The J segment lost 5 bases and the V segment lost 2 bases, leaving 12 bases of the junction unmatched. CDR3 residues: CASSVGREGRMETQYF. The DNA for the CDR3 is TGTGCCAGCAGCGTGGGGAGGGAGGGGAGGATGGAGACCCAGTACTTC. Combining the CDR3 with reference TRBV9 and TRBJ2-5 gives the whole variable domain DSGVTQTPKHLITATGQRVTLRCSPRSGDLSVYWYQQSLDQGLQFLIQYYNGEERAKGNILERFSAQQFPDLHSELNLSSLELGDSALYFCASSVGREGRMETQYFGPGTRLLVL.

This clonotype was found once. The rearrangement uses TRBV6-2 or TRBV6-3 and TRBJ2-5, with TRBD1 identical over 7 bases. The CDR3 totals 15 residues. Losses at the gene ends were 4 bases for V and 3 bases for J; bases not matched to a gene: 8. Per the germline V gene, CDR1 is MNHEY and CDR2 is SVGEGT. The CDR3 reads CASSFTETGKETQYF. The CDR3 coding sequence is TGTGCCAGCAGTTTCACGGAGACAGGGAAAGAGACCCAGTACTTC.

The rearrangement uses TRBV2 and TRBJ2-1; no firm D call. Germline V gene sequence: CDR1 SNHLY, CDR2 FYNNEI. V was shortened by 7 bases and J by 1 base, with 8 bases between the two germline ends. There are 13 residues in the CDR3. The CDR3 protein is CASISRSYNEQFF. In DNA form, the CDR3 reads TGTGCCAGCATCTCGCGATCCTACAATGAGCAGTTCTTC. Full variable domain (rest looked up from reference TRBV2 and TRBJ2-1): EPEVTQTPSHQVTQMGQEVILRCVPISNHLYFYWYRQILGQKVEFLVSFYNNEISEKSEIFDDQFSVERPDGSNFTLKIRSTKLEDSAMYFCASISRSYNEQFFGPGTRLTVL.

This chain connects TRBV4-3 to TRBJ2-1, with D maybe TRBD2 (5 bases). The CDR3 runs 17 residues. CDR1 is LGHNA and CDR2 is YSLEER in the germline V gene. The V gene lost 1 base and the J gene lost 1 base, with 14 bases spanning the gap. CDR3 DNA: TGCGCCAGCAGCCAAGCCCGGGGAGAAGGGTCCTACAATGAGCAGTTCTTC. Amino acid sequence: CASSQARGEGSYNEQFF.